What follows are 24 T cell receptor beta chains derived from one specimen sequenced in a study of cytomegalovirus exposure and HLA in healthy donors. Produced via immunoSEQ multiplex PCR; TCRdb's table is partial and in-frame only. The sample yields 200,000 or so clones, about 80% seen once. Sequenced input: PBMCs. The receptors derive from a man aged 18 to 29 in good health and CMV-seropositive.

V usage is TRBV6-5 and J usage is TRBJ2-5; the match to TRBD2 covers 10 bases. The CDR3 is 14 residues long. Germline V gene lookup returns CDR1 MNHEY and CDR2 SVGAGI. With 5 bases clipped from V and 5 bases from J, the junction kept 5 bases outside the gene matches. The CDR3 loop reads CASSSGGGMETQYF. Written as DNA, the CDR3 is TGTGCCAGCAGTAGCGGGGGGGGGATGGAGACCCAGTACTTC.

This sequence joins TRBV15 and TRBJ2-3; possible D gene TRBD2, 6 bases. V was shortened by 6 bases and J by 0 bases, with 13 bases between the two germline ends. This CDR3 contains 15 residues. Germline loops: CDR1 LNHNV, CDR2 YYDKDF (reference sequence). The CDR3 bases are TGTGCCACCAGTACAGCGGGCTTGAGCACAGATACGCAGTATTTT. Translating gives CATSTAGLSTDTQYF. Variable domain in full (rest from reference TRBV15 and TRBJ2-3): DAMVIQNPRYQVTQFGKPVTLSCSQTLNHNVMYWYQQKSSQAPKLLFHYYDKDFNNEADTPDNFQSRRPNTSFCFLDIRSPGLGDTAMYLCATSTAGLSTDTQYFGPGTRLTVL.

CDR3 in amino acids: CASSANRGETQYF. The CDR3 nucleotides read TGCGCCAGCAGCGCGAACAGGGGGGAGACCCAGTACTTC. V and J are TRBV5-1 and TRBJ2-5, with 8 bases that match TRBD1. The CDR3 totals 13 residues. The V segment lost 4 bases and the J segment 5 bases; nucleotides outside the gene matches: 4. Germline values: CDR1 SGHRS, CDR2 YFSETQ.

Here the CDR3 reads CASGRREETQYF. The CDR3 nucleotides are TGTGCCAGCGGTCGGAGAGAAGAGACCCAGTACTTC. V usage is TRBV27 and J usage is TRBJ2-5; D gene unclear. Germline CDR1 and CDR2: MNHEY and SMNVEV (reference sequence). The CDR3 is 12 residues long. Trimming shortened V by 8 bases and J by 3 bases, and 10 bases separated the two germline ends.

This clone was picked up one time. This chain joins TRBV9 and TRBJ2-7; D is perhaps TRBD1 (5 bases). The ends were cut back, 0 bases at V and 1 base at J, with 5 bases in the middle. Germline lookup yields CDR1 SGDLS and CDR2 YYNGEE. The CDR3 has 13 residues. The CDR3 sequence: CASSVGQSYEQYF. DNA of the CDR3: TGTGCCAGCAGCGTAGGACAGTCCTACGAGCAGTACTTC.

The rearrangement uses TRBV2 and TRBJ2-1, with TRBD2 as a possible D gene (6 bases). Trimming removed 7 bases at V and 4 bases at J, with 14 bases between. The germline CDR1 and CDR2 sequences are SNHLY and FYNNEI. The CDR3 has 14 amino acids. DNA of the CDR3: TGTGCCAGCAACCCGGGACTCACGTACAATGAGCAGTTCTTC. Amino acids: CASNPGLTYNEQFF.

The chain has TRBV11-3 and TRBJ2-2, with 7 bases fitting TRBD1. V lost 6 bases and J lost 4; bases outside the gene matches: 5. The CDR3 is made up of 14 amino acids. Per the germline V gene, CDR1 is SGHNT and CDR2 is YENEEA. CDR3 amino acids: CASSRDRATGELFF. The CDR3 bases are TGTGCCAGCAGTCGGGACAGAGCCACCGGGGAGCTGTTTTTT.

The V call is TRBV27, the J call TRBJ1-1, with TRBD1 matching 8 bases. The CDR3 loop spans 15 amino acids. CDR1 is MNHEY, CDR2 SMNVEV, per germline (reference sequence). After removal of 5 bases from V and 4 bases from J, the junction contained 9 bases not matched to a gene. CDR3 loop: CASSRVTGVSTEAFF. For the CDR3, the DNA is TGTGCCAGCAGTAGAGTGACAGGGGTTAGCACTGAAGCTTTCTTT.

The chain combines TRBV4-2 with TRBJ2-7; 10 nucleotides align to TRBD2. Germline trimming cut 0 bases from V and 0 bases from J; bases unmatched to any gene: 8. The CDR3 spans 18 residues. The germline gives CDR1 LGHNA, CDR2 YNFKEQ. The CDR3 DNA sequence: TGTGCCAGCAGCCAAGATCTGATCGGGACTAGCGACTCCTACGAGCAGTACTTC. Amino acids: CASSQDLIGTSDSYEQYF.

This sequence joins TRBV5-1 and TRBJ2-7; D perhaps matches TRBD1 (6 bases). Trimming shortened V by 0 bases and J by 3 bases, and 7 bases separated the two germline ends. The CDR3 runs to 13 residues. Germline CDR1 reads SGHRS; CDR2 reads YFSETQ. The CDR3 region is CASSLAQGYEQYF. CDR3 nucleotide sequence: TGCGCCAGCAGCTTGGCACAGGGCTACGAGCAGTACTTC.

This rearrangement joins TRBV7-2 to TRBJ2-7; D perhaps matches TRBD1 (6 bases). The CDR3 is made up of 13 amino acids. Trimming took 1 base from V and 7 from J, leaving 11 bases between them. The germline V gene encodes CDR1 SGHTA and CDR2 FQGNSA. The CDR3 loop reads CASSLDGGAEQYF. The CDR3 DNA sequence: TGTGCCAGCAGCTTAGATGGGGGCGCGGAGCAGTACTTC.

V usage is TRBV14 and J usage is TRBJ2-7; D is perhaps TRBD2 (5 bases). CDR1 SGHDN and CDR2 FVKESK come from the germline V gene. V was cut by 5 bases and J by 6 bases, with 8 bases left in between. The CDR3 contains 11 residues. The CDR3 region has the DNA TGTGCCAGCAGCACCCGGGGCGAGCAGTACTTC. Its protein product is CASSTRGEQYF.

V and J are TRBV7-7 and TRBJ2-7; TRBD2 agrees at 11 bases. V gave up 5 bases and J gave up 4 bases; unmatched junction bases: 10. Germline V gene lookup returns CDR1 SSHAT and CDR2 FNYEAQ (reference sequence). This CDR3 is 16 amino acids long. For the CDR3, the DNA is TGTGCCAGCAGCCCCTCTGCTAGCGGGAGGTCATACGAGCAGTACTTC. This codes for CASSPSASGRSYEQYF.

The gene calls are TRBV6-6 and TRBJ2-7, with 7 bases lining up with TRBD1. After removal of 6 bases from V and 7 bases from J, the junction contained 6 bases not matched to a gene. Germline-derived CDR1 and CDR2 are MNHNY and SVGAGI (reference sequence). The CDR3 totals 12 residues. The CDR3 spells CASREGGAEQYF. The CDR3 DNA reads TGTGCCAGCAGGGAAGGGGGCGCTGAGCAGTACTTC.

This clone has only one observation. CDR3 residues: CASSFGLGAEQYF. The CDR3, as DNA: TGTGCCAGCAGCTTCGGACTAGGCGCCGAGCAGTACTTC. The gene calls are TRBV7-3 and TRBJ2-7; 7 nucleotides match TRBD2. This CDR3 has 13 amino acids. Trimming at V came to 3 bases and at J to 6 bases, leaving 5 bases not matched to a gene. CDR1 and CDR2 (germline): SGHTA, FQGTGA. Supplemented by reference TRBV7-3 and TRBJ2-7, the full variable domain reads GAGVSQTPSNKVTEKGKYVELRCDPISGHTALYWYRQSLGQGPEFLIYFQGTGAADDSGLPNDRFFAVRPEGSVSTLKIQRTERGDSAVYLCASSFGLGAEQYFGPGTRLTVT.

The chain carries TRBV19 and TRBJ1-2; D possibly corresponds to TRBD1 (6 bases). The V end lost 3 bases, the J end lost 7 bases, and 15 bases lay between the germline ends. The V gene's germline CDR1 is LNHDA and CDR2 SQIVND (reference sequence). The length of the CDR3 is 14 residues. As DNA, the CDR3 is TGTGCCAGTAGTATCCTGGGGGCCCAGGGTGGCTACACCTTC. This gives the protein CASSILGAQGGYTF.

CDR3 in DNA: TGCGCCAGCAGCCAAGCCCGTAGCGGGAGGCCTACGGTAGGAAATGAGCAGTTCTTC. As protein: CASSQARSGRPTVGNEQFF. The V and J genes are TRBV4-3 and TRBJ2-1; 10 positions match TRBD2. The ends lost 1 base at V and 7 bases at J; junction bases unmatched: 16. Germline V gives CDR1 LGHNA, CDR2 YSLEER. This CDR3 has 19 residues.

This chain uses TRBV9 with TRBJ2-7; 8 nucleotides align to TRBD2. The CDR3 runs to 16 residues. In germline, CDR1 is SGDLS, CDR2 YYNGEE. J gave up 4 bases and V 0 bases, and 9 bases lay outside the gene matches. CDR3 DNA: TGTGCCAGCAGCGTAGGGACGGGAGGGCCAAATTACGAGCAGTACTTC. It encodes CASSVGTGGPNYEQYF.

The CDR3 spells CASSRGPPAYEQYF. CDR3 coding DNA: TGTGCCAGTAGTAGAGGCCCCCCAGCCTACGAGCAGTACTTC. The gene calls are TRBV19 and TRBJ2-7; D ambiguous. The CDR3 runs to 14 residues. Germline CDR1 reads LNHDA; CDR2 reads SQIVND (reference sequence). V was trimmed by 4 bases and J by 2 bases, leaving 12 bases between them.

The chain links TRBV5-4 to TRBJ2-3; TRBD1 might be the D (5 bases). The V end was cut by 3 bases, the J end by 3 bases, with 8 bases between. The CDR3 spans 13 residues. CDR1 and CDR2 from the germline V gene are SGHNT and YYREEE (reference sequence). CDR3 in DNA: TGTGCCAGCAGCTGGCAGGGAACAGATACGCAGTATTTT. Translating gives CASSWQGTDTQYF.

The rearrangement uses TRBV5-1 and TRBJ2-1; 7 bases align to TRBD1. The CDR3 spans 16 residues. Germline V CDR1 and CDR2: SGHRS, YFSETQ. The ends lost 0 bases at V and 5 bases at J; junction bases unmatched: 8. CDR3 sequence: CASSLGPGQTNNEQFF. The CDR3, as DNA: TGCGCCAGCAGCTTGGGACCGGGACAGACAAACAATGAGCAGTTCTTC.

The chain is built from TRBV7-9 and TRBJ2-1, with 10 bases matching TRBD2. This CDR3 spans 15 amino acids. With V trimmed by 6 bases and J by 6 bases, 8 bases remained unmatched. CDR1 is SEHNR and CDR2 is FQNEAQ in the germline V gene (reference sequence). The CDR3 here is CASREGLAAGNEQFF. CDR3 in DNA: TGTGCCAGCAGGGAAGGACTAGCGGCAGGCAATGAGCAGTTCTTC.

The V call is TRBV7-9, the J call TRBJ1-1; D is unclear. The germline V and J ends were trimmed by 3 bases and 2 bases, with 10 bases remaining between them. CDR1 and CDR2 from the germline V gene are SEHNR and FQNEAQ (reference sequence). This CDR3 contains 14 residues. The CDR3 region has the DNA TGTGCCAGCAGCTTCTCCACACTAAACACTGAAGCTTTCTTT. Its protein is CASSFSTLNTEAFF.

The J gene is TRBJ1-2, the V gene TRBV6-1; D is perhaps TRBD1 (5 bases). The CDR3 spans 14 residues. The germline gives CDR1 MNHNS, CDR2 SASEGT. V was clipped by 8 bases and J by 2 bases, with 15 bases between them. CDR3 DNA: TGTGCCAGCGGGGATGGGGCGGGAAACTATGGCTACACCTTC. Translation gives CASGDGAGNYGYTF.